The 6 T cell receptor beta chains below come from one sample, sequenced in a study of T cell responses to AZD1222 COVID-19 vaccine (TCRdb year 2021). The time point tag for this specimen amounts to: baseline before first vaccination. Library preparation used the immunoSEQ multiplex PCR assay. TCRdb took over this immuneACCESS table, retaining in-frame rearrangements with V and J assigned. Such tables are incomplete; in checked studies, under half of the missing clones stem from an unresolved V gene, and the remainder is unexplained. For this sample the table gives over 85,000 clones, of which under 95% were detected only once. Roughly 7.6% of the sample belongs to the ten largest clones. Material: peripheral blood, obtained on day 0 of AZD1222 vaccination. These receptors all come from an adult in good health.

V gene TRBV3-1 (or the pseudogene TRBV3-2) combines with J gene TRBJ2-6, with TRBD2 identical over 12 bases. Germline V CDR1 and CDR2: LGHDT, YNNKEL (reference sequence). The CDR3 totals 20 residues. The ends lost 2 bases at V and 0 bases at J; junction bases unmatched: 8. CDR3 region: CASSQSRTSGANSGANVLTF. Here the CDR3 DNA reads TGTGCCAGCAGCCAATCGAGGACTAGCGGGGCAAACTCTGGGGCCAACGTCCTGACTTTC.

This clone was found a few times. This chain joins TRBV19 and TRBJ2-1, with 8 bases lining up with TRBD2. The V and J ends lost 6 bases and 8 bases, in that order; junction bases with no gene match: 9. The CDR3 has 14 residues. Looked up from germline, CDR1 is LNHDA and CDR2 is SQIVND (reference sequence). The CDR3: CASSPGGALDEQFF. The CDR3 bases are TGTGCCAGTAGCCCCGGGGGGGCCTTGGATGAGCAGTTCTTC.

The chain employs TRBV6-5 and TRBJ2-6, with no clear D. Germline V gene lookup returns CDR1 MNHEY and CDR2 SVGAGI. The CDR3 has 15 amino acids. V was pared by 2 bases and J by 0 bases, with 5 bases between. The CDR3 sequence: CASSYVASGANVLTF. CDR3 nucleotides: TGTGCCAGCAGTTACGTAGCCTCTGGGGCCAACGTCCTGACTTTC.

V usage is TRBV7-2 and J usage is TRBJ2-1; D might be TRBD1 (5 bases). Germline CDR1 is SGHTA and CDR2 is FQGNSA. The CDR3 has 14 amino acids. Trimming left V 4 bases short and J 6 bases short, with 13 bases between. The CDR3 DNA follows: TGTGCCAGCAGCTCCCGACAGTGGCCCAATGAGCAGTTCTTC. This codes for CASSSRQWPNEQFF. The whole variable domain, filled in from reference TRBV7-2 and TRBJ2-1, reads GAGVSQSPSNKVTEKGKDVELRCDPISGHTALYWYRQSLGQGLEFLIYFQGNSAPDKSGLPSDRFSAERTGGSVSTLTIQRTQQEDSAVYLCASSSRQWPNEQFFGPGTRLTVL.

V and J are TRBV4-1 and TRBJ2-7, with D unresolved. CDR1 is MGHRA, CDR2 YSYEKL, per germline. This CDR3 has 14 residues. V was pared by 4 bases and J by 0 bases, with 10 bases between. The CDR3 nucleotides read TGCGCCAGCAGCCTGGGGTCGAGCTCCTACGAGCAGTACTTC. Its translation: CASSLGSSSYEQYF.

The chain couples TRBV28 to TRBJ2-5, with D perhaps TRBD1 (5 bases). V lost 6 bases and J 1 base, leaving 12 bases between the germline ends. The length of the CDR3 is 14 residues. Germline V gene data show CDR1 as MDHEN and CDR2 as SYDVKM. The CDR3 sequence is CASSPVGAQETQYF. CDR3 DNA sequence: TGTGCCAGCAGCCCCGTTGGGGCCCAAGAGACCCAGTACTTC.